Listed below are T cell receptor beta chains from one sample, sequenced in a study of blood T cells in healthy people across ages. One entry per CDR3 protein results from TCRdb running MiXCR on the 5' RACE reads. The sample records hundreds of thousands of distinct CDR3 sequences, approximately 47% being singletons. Sequences were obtained from blood. The receptor set was obtained from a man in his sixties in good health. Each CDR3 is given with its conserved first and last residue. The order of the fields is V gene, J gene, clone size, D gene, CDR3 DNA, CDR3 protein. A D gene is named only where the DNA matches it firmly. Not all rows give a size; the values are once, few, many and, for expanded clones, a class.

TRBV7-9	TRBJ1-2	NA	TRBD1	TGTGCCAGCAGCCGACAGGGTGCAGATGGCTACACCTTC	CASSRQGADGYTF
TRBV5-1	TRBJ2-3	NA	NA	TGCGCCAGCAGCTGGGTCGGGGCGTTGGGGACAGATACGCAGTATTTT	CASSWVGALGTDTQYF
TRBV7-9	TRBJ2-1	NA	TRBD2	TGTGCCAGCAGCGCAGGACTAGCGGCACCGGAGCAGTTCTTC	CASSAGLAAPEQFF
TRBV25-1	TRBJ2-4	once	TRBD2	TGTGCCAGCGGTGACCCACTAGCGCCAACAAACATTCAGTACTTC	CASGDPLAPTNIQYF
TRBV7-3	TRBJ2-7	NA	TRBD2	TGTGCCAGCAGCACAACTAGCGGGATTTACAATGAGCAGTACTTC	CASSTTSGIYNEQYF
TRBV6-2/TRBV6-3	TRBJ2-5	NA	NA	TGTGCCAGCAGTGTCGGACAACAATCCCAAGAGACCCAGTACTTC	CASSVGQQSQETQYF
TRBV6-2/TRBV6-3	TRBJ1-2	few	NA	TGTGCCACATGGAACGGCGGAAGCTATGGCTACACCTTC	CATWNGGSYGYTF
TRBV7-2	TRBJ2-1	NA	TRBD2	TGTGCCGGCAGCTTTTTGTCTAGCGGGAGGGACAATGAGCAGTTCTTC	CAGSFLSSGRDNEQFF
TRBV5-6	TRBJ2-3	NA	NA	TGTGCCAGCAGCTGGAAAGTTGATACGCAGTATTTT	CASSWKVDTQYF
TRBV12-3/TRBV12-4	TRBJ2-3	many	TRBD1	TGTGCCAGCACCTGGGACAGGGAGCGAGATACGCAGTATTTT	CASTWDRERDTQYF
TRBV2	TRBJ2-7	NA	TRBD2	TGTGCCAGCAGTGAGGGTAGCGGGAGACTATACAATGAGCAGTACTTC	CASSEGSGRLYNEQYF
TRBV12-3/TRBV12-4	TRBJ2-3	NA	TRBD2	TGTGCCAGCAGTCCCCCGGGGAGCGGGGGGGCCCAAGATACGCAGTATTTT	CASSPPGSGGAQDTQYF
TRBV12-3/TRBV12-4	TRBJ2-3	NA	NA	TGTGCCAGCAGTTTTTCGGGTTCTAGCACAGATACGCAGTATTTT	CASSFSGSSTDTQYF
TRBV20-1	TRBJ2-5	NA	NA	TGCAGTGCCCCTCTGGGGACCCAGTACTTC	CSAPLGTQYF
TRBV7-9	TRBJ2-3	few	NA	TGTGCCAGCACTGGAACCCAAGATACGCAGTATTTT	CASTGTQDTQYF
TRBV7-2	TRBJ2-2	NA	TRBD2	TGTGCCAGCAGCCCAAGACTAGCGGTCACCGGGGAGCTGTTTTTT	CASSPRLAVTGELFF
TRBV2	TRBJ1-5	few	NA	TGTGCCAGCAGCCGGGGGATTAGCAATCAGCCCCAGCATTTT	CASSRGISNQPQHF
TRBV29-1	TRBJ1-2	NA	NA	TGCAGCGTTGAAGAGTCCGGGCAGAGGGGCTACACCTTC	CSVEESGQRGYTF
TRBV25-1	TRBJ2-7	NA	NA	TGTGCCAGCAGTGAAAGTCTGAATCCAGGGGCGGACGAGCAGTACTTC	CASSESLNPGADEQYF
TRBV3-1	TRBJ2-5	few	NA	TGTGCCAGCAGCCAGAGCGTAGCGAGTGGTACGGAGACCCAGTACTTC	CASSQSVASGTETQYF
TRBV30	TRBJ1-2	NA	NA	TGTGCCTTCATCGACCCACCGATCTATGGCTACACCTTC	CAFIDPPIYGYTF
TRBV7-6	TRBJ2-7	once	NA	TGTGCCAGCAGCTCCGCTTTAGGCTACGAGCAGTACTTC	CASSSALGYEQYF
TRBV4-2	TRBJ1-2	few	NA	TGTGCCAGCAGCGAAACAGAAAACTATGGCTACACCTTC	CASSETENYGYTF
TRBV20-1	TRBJ2-7	NA	NA	TGCAGTGCTAGAGACGTAGCGCTAGTAAACGAGCAGTACTTC	CSARDVALVNEQYF
TRBV4-2	TRBJ2-5	NA	TRBD2	TGTGCCAGTAGCCAGGGACTAGCGAGTGACCAAGAGACCGAGTACTTC	CASSQGLASDQETEYF
TRBV10-3	TRBJ2-3	NA	TRBD2	TGTGCCATCAGCAAAACTAGCGGGGGAAACACAGATACGCAGTATTTT	CAISKTSGGNTDTQYF
TRBV6-2/TRBV6-3	TRBJ2-3	NA	TRBD1	TGTGCCAGCAGTTCCGACAGGGGCCACACAGATACGCAGTATTTT	CASSSDRGHTDTQYF
TRBV28	TRBJ2-5	NA	NA	TGTGCCAGCCTACAAAATTGGGGGGAGCAGTACTTC	CASLQNWGEQYF
TRBV12-3/TRBV12-4	TRBJ2-1	few	TRBD2	TGTGCCAGCAGTTTGGTGACTAGCGGGGGTGTGTTCTTC	CASSLVTSGGVFF
TRBV6-2/TRBV6-3	TRBJ2-7	NA	TRBD2	TGTGCCAGCAGTTACTCGGTAGCGGGTTATAATGAGCAGTACTTC	CASSYSVAGYNEQYF
TRBV27	TRBJ2-1	NA	TRBD2	TGTGCCAGCAGTTTATTAGCGGGAGTGTTCAATGAGCAGTTCTTC	CASSLLAGVFNEQFF
TRBV24-1	TRBJ2-3	many	TRBD2	TGTGCCACCAGTGAGCCTAGCGGGAGTCCTGATACGCAGTATTTT	CATSEPSGSPDTQYF
TRBV20-1	TRBJ2-1	NA	TRBD1	TGCAGTGCTATCCGCGGACAGGGGGCGTTGTATGAGCAGTTCTTC	CSAIRGQGALYEQFF
TRBV5-1	TRBJ1-2	few	NA	TGCGCCAGCAGCTTGGCGGCCTTCTATGGCTACACCTTC	CASSLAAFYGYTF
TRBV13	TRBJ2-5	NA	TRBD1	TGTGCCAGCAGCTTACGGCGACAGGGGGCAGAGATCCAGTACTTC	CASSLRRQGAEIQYF
TRBV5-1	TRBJ2-5	NA	NA	TGCGCCAGCAAAGAGGCGGGGGAGACCCAGTACTTC	CASKEAGETQYF
TRBV2	TRBJ2-1	NA	NA	TGTGCCAGCAGCAGGGGACTCACCTACAATGAGCAGTTCTTC	CASSRGLTYNEQFF
TRBV7-2	TRBJ2-7	NA	NA	TGTGCCAGCAACTCTTTTAGGGCAAGCGGCGAGCAGTACTTC	CASNSFRASGEQYF
TRBV5-1	TRBJ2-5	NA	TRBD2	TGCGCCAGCAGCTGGACTAGGGGGACCCAGTACTTC	CASSWTRGTQYF
TRBV20-1	TRBJ1-2	few	TRBD1	TGCAGTGCTAGGATTCCTTCGGGACAGACCGCTATCGGCTACACCTTC	CSARIPSGQTAIGYTF
TRBV20-1	TRBJ2-1	NA	NA	TGCAGTGCTCCCCTCCCGGGCGGGCTAGACAATGAGCAGTTCTTC	CSAPLPGGLDNEQFF
TRBV7-2	TRBJ2-5	NA	NA	TGTGCCAGCAGCCGAGGGACGGCGGGGACCCAGTACTTC	CASSRGTAGTQYF
TRBV4-3	TRBJ2-1	few	TRBD1	TGCGCCAGCAGCCGAAGACAGGGGGCGGGCGAGCAGTTCTTC	CASSRRQGAGEQFF
TRBV12-5	TRBJ1-5	once	NA	TGTGCTAGTGGTTTGGCTGGACAGCCCCAGCATTTT	CASGLAGQPQHF